This T cell receptor beta chain derives from a study of T cell clonality in common variable immunodeficiency. TCRdb keeps only in-frame clones here, not all; method: immunoSEQ multiplex PCR. The record shows around 50,000 clones for this sample, with no singletons present. Looked up from germline, CDR1 is DFQATT and CDR2 is SNEGSKA (reference sequence). The V end was cut by 3 bases, the J end by 0 bases, with 11 bases between. CDR3 length: 14 residues. General study findings and limits: Fewer deletions and N-nucleotide insertions were reportedly seen in common variable immunodeficiency TCR beta sequences. CVID subjects showed higher TCRbeta clonality than healthy controls.

This clone has ten or more counts. What it recognizes is unknown. The CDR3 is cut off 3 residues early in the read; its end comes from the germline J gene. This sequence joins TRBV20-1 and TRBJ1-1; D uncertain. Sequencing was performed on peripheral blood mononuclear cells. This clonotype was obtained from a person aged 18 to 70 in good health. Partial CDR3 DNA: TGCAGTGCTAGGCGTGCGGCGGTGAACACTGAA. This codes for CSARRAAVNTE. In full, the CDR3 reads CSARRAAVNTEAFF.